The clone carrying this TCR beta chain was observed a few times. The entry originates in a study of CD8 T cells in ankylosing spondylitis. TCRdb reanalysed the 5' RACE reads using MiXCR and keeps one entry per CDR3 protein. The sample lists some 350,000 distinct CDR3 sequences, approximately 14% occurring once. From germline, CDR1 is DFQATT and CDR2 SNEGSKA (reference sequence). This CDR3 spans 12 amino acids. With 3 bases removed from V and 3 bases from J, the gap between germline ends came to 8 bases. The source is a male donor with ankylosing spondylitis or in good health (not recorded which). The sample taken for sequencing was blood, either unsorted or a sorted T cell fraction (not recorded which). This chain connects TRBV20-1 to TRBJ1-2; the D gene is possibly TRBD1 (5 bases). In DNA form, the CDR3 reads TGCAGTGCTAGTTCAGGGTACTATGGCTACACCTTC. Protein sequence: CSASSGYYGYTF.